This is a list of T cell receptor beta chains from one sample in a study of cytomegalovirus exposure and HLA in healthy donors. TCRdb's copy holds only in-frame clones and misses some; the assay was immunoSEQ multiplex PCR. This table has around 170,000 clones, more than 75% appearing once. The sequenced sample consisted of PBMCs. The receptors derive from a woman in her twenties or thirties in good health and CMV-seropositive. Each CDR3 is given with its conserved first and last residue. For some rows the clone size is stated as once, few or many, or as a class when expanded; others skip it.

length: 15; size: .; J: TRBJ1-6; V: TRBV7-6; CDR3: CASSLVRGRNSPLHF
length: 15; size: .; J: TRBJ2-2; V: TRBV28; CDR3: CASSSGTTNTGELFF
length: 16; size: .; J: TRBJ2-7; V: TRBV15; CDR3: CATSRDTGGIVYEQYF
length: 15; size: .; J: TRBJ1-2; V: TRBV7-3; CDR3: CASSPPTGANYGYTF
length: 14; size: once; J: TRBJ1-5; V: TRBV5-1; CDR3: CASSPSGSNQPQHF
length: 16; size: .; J: TRBJ2-7; V: TRBV9; CDR3: CASSTHRTSGVDEQYF
length: 16; size: .; J: TRBJ1-4; V: TRBV4-3; CDR3: CASTPDRQALIQKLFF
length: 15; size: .; J: TRBJ2-1; V: TRBV19; CDR3: CASSILASNYNEQFF
length: 14; size: .; J: TRBJ2-1; V: TRBV27; CDR3: CASSLSGGVGEQFF
length: 14; size: .; J: TRBJ2-3; V: TRBV12-5; CDR3: CASGNGQIADTQYF
length: 15; size: .; J: TRBJ1-4; V: TRBV6-1; CDR3: CASSTYRATNEKLFF
length: 16; size: .; J: TRBJ1-1; V: TRBV7-8; CDR3: CASSFRDRGSYTEAFF
length: 15; size: .; J: TRBJ2-1; V: TRBV7-8; CDR3: CASSLAGGVYNEQFF
length: 14; size: .; J: TRBJ1-1; V: TRBV7-9; CDR3: CASSLRTANTEAFF
length: 16; size: .; J: TRBJ1-5; V: TRBV5-4; CDR3: CASSLGGGAPNQPQHF
length: 14; size: .; J: TRBJ2-5; V: TRBV18; CDR3: CASSPSQGQETQYF
length: 14; size: .; J: TRBJ2-3; V: TRBV5-1; CDR3: CASSVQATTDTQYF
length: 15; size: .; J: TRBJ2-6; V: TRBV6-6; CDR3: CASRPRVTGANVLTF
length: 19; size: .; J: TRBJ2-2; V: TRBV9; CDR3: CASSVGALGLAGDSGELFF
length: 14; size: .; J: TRBJ1-1; V: TRBV12-5; CDR3: CASGLQGSNTEAFF
length: 15; size: once; J: TRBJ1-4; V: TRBV5-6; CDR3: CASSPVPGEGEKLFF
length: 14; size: .; J: TRBJ2-3; V: TRBV6-5; CDR3: CASSRTSLTDTQYF